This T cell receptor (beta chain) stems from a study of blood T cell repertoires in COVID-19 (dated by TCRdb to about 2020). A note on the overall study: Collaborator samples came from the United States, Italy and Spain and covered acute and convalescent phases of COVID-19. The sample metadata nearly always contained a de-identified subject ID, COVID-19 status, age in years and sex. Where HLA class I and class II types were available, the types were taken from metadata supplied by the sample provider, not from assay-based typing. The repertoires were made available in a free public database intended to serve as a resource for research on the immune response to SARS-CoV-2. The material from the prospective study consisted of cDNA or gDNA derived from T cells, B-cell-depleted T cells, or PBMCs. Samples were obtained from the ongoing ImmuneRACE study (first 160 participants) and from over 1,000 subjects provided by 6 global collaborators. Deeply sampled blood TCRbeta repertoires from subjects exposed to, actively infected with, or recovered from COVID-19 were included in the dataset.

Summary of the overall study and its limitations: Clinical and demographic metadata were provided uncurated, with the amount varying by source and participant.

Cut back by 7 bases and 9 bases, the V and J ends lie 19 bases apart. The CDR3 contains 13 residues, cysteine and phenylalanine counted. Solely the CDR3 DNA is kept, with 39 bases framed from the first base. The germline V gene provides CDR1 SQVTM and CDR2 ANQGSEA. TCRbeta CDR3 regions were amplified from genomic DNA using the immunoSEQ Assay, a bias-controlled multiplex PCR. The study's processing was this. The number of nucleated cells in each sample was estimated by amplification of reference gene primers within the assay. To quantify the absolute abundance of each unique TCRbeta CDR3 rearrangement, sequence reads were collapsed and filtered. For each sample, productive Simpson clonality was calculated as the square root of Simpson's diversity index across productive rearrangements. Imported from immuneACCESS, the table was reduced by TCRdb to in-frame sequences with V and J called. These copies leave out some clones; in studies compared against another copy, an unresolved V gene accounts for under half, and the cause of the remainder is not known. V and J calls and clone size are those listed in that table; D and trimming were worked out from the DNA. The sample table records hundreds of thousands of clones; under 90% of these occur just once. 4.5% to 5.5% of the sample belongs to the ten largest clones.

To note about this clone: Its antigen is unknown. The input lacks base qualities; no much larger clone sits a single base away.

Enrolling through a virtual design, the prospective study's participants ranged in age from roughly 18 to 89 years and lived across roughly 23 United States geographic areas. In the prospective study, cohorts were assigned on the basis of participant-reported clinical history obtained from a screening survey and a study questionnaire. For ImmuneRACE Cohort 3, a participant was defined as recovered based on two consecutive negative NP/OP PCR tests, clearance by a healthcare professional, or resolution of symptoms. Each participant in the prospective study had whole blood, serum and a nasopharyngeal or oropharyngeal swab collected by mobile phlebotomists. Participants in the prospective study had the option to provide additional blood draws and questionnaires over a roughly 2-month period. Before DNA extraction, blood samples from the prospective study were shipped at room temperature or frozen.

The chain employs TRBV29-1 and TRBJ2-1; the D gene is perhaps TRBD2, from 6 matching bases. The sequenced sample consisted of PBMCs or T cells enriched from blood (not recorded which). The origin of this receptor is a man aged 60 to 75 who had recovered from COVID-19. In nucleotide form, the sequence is TGCAGCGCCCCACGGGACTCAAGAACTGAGCAGTTCTTC. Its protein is CSAPRDSRTEQFF.